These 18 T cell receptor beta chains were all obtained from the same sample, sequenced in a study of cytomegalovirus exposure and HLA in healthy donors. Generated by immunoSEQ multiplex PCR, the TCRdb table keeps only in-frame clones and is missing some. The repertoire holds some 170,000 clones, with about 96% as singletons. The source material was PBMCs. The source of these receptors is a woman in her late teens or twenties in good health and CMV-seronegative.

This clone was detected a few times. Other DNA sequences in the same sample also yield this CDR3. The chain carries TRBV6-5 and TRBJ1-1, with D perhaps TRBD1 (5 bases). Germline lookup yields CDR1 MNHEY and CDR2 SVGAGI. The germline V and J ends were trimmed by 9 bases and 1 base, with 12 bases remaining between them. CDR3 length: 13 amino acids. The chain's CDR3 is CASRRGKNTEAFF. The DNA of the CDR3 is TGTGCCAGTCGAAGGGGCAAGAACACTGAAGCTTTCTTT.

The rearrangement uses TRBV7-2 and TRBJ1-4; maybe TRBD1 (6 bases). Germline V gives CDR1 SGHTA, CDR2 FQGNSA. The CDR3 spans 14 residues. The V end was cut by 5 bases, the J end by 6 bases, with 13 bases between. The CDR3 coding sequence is TGTGCCAGCAGCAAACAGGGTCAGGATGAAAAACTGTTTTTT. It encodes CASSKQGQDEKLFF.

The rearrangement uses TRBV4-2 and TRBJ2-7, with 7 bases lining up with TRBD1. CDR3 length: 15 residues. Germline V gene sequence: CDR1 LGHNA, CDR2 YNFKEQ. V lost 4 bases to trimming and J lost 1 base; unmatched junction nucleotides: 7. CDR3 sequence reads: CASSLWTGDSYEQYF. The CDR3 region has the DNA TGTGCCAGCAGCCTCTGGACAGGAGATTCCTACGAGCAGTACTTC.

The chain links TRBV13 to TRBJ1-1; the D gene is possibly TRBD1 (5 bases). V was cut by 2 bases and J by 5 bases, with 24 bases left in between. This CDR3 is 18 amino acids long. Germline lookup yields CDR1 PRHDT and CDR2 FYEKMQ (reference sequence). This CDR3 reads CASSLRLSGISKATEAFF. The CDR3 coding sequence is TGTGCCAGCAGCTTACGATTATCAGGGATCAGTAAGGCGACTGAAGCTTTCTTT.

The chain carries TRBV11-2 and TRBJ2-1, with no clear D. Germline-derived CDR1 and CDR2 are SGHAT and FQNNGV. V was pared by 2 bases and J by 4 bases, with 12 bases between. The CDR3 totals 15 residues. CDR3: CASSLYPLTYNEQFF. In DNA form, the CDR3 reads TGTGCCAGCAGCTTATACCCCTTAACATACAATGAGCAGTTCTTC.

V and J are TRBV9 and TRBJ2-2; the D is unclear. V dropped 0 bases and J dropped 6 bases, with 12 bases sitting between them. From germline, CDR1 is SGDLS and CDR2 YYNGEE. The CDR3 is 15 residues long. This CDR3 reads CASSVVSGLAGELFF. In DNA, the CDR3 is TGTGCCAGCAGCGTAGTCAGTGGGCTGGCCGGGGAGCTGTTTTTT. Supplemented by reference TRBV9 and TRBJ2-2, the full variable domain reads DSGVTQTPKHLITATGQRVTLRCSPRSGDLSVYWYQQSLDQGLQFLIQYYNGEERAKGNILERFSAQQFPDLHSELNLSSLELGDSALYFCASSVVSGLAGELFFGEGSRLTVL.

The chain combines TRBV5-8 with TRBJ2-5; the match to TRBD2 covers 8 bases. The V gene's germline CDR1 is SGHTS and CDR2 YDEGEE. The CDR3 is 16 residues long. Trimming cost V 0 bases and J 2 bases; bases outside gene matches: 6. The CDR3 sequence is CASSLGTSSSQETQYF. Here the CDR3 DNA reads TGTGCCAGCAGCTTGGGGACTAGCAGCTCACAAGAGACCCAGTACTTC.

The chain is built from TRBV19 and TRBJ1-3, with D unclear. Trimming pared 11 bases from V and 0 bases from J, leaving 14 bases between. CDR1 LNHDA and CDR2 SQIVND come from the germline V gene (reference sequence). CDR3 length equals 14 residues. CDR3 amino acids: CASKHWSSGNTIYF. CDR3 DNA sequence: TGTGCCTCCAAACACTGGAGCTCTGGAAACACCATATATTTT.

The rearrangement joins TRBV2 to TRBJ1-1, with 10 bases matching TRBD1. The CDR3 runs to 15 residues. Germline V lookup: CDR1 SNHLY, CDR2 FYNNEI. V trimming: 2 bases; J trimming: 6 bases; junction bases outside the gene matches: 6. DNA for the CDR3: TGTGCCAGCAGTGAATGGGGACAGGGGACCTCTGAAGCTTTCTTT. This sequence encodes CASSEWGQGTSEAFF.

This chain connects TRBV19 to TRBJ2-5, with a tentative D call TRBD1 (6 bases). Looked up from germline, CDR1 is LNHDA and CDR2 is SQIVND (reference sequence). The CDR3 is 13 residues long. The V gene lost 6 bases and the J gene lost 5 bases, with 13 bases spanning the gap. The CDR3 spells CASRATGWETQYF. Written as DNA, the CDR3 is TGTGCCAGTAGAGCTACAGGGTGGGAGACCCAGTACTTC.

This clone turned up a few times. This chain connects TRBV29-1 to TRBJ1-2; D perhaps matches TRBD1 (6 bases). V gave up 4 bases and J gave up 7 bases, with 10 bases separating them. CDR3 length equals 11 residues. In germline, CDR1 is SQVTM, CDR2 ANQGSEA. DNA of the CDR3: TGCAGCGTTGGACAGGCAGGTGGCTACACCTTC. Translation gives CSVGQAGGYTF.

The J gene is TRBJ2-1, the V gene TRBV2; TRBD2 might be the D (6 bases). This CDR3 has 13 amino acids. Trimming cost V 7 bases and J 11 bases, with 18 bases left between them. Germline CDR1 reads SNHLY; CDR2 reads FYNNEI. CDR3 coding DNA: TGTGCCAGCACGGGGGTGAGTTTTGCGCAGCAGTTCTTC. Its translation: CASTGVSFAQQFF.

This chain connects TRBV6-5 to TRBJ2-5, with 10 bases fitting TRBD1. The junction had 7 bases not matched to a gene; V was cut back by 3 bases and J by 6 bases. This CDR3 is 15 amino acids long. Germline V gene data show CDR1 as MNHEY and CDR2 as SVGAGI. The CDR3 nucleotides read TGTGCCAGCAGTTATTCCGGGACAGGGGAAAAGACCCAGTACTTC. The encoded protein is CASSYSGTGEKTQYF.

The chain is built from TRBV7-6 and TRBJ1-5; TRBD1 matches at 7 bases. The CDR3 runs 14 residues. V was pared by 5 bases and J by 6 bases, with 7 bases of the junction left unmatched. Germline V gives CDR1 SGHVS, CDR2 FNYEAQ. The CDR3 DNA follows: TGTGCCAGCAGCCAGTACGAGGGGGCTCAGCCCCAGCATTTT. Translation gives CASSQYEGAQPQHF.

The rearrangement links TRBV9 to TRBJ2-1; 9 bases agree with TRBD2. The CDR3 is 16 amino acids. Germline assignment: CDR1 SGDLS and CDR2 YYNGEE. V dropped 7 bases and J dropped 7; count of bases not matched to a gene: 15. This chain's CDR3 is CASAFEAGGARNEQFF. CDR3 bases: TGTGCCAGCGCATTTGAGGCGGGGGGGGCCAGGAATGAGCAGTTCTTC. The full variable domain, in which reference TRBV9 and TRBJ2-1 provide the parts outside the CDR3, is DSGVTQTPKHLITATGQRVTLRCSPRSGDLSVYWYQQSLDQGLQFLIQYYNGEERAKGNILERFSAQQFPDLHSELNLSSLELGDSALYFCASAFEAGGARNEQFFGPGTRLTVL.

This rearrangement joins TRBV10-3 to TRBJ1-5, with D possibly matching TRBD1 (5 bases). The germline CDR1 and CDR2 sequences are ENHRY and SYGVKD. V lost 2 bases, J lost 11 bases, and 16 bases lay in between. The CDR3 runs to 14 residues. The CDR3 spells CAISEGPSEGSQHF. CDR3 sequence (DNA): TGTGCCATCAGTGAGGGCCCGTCGGAGGGGTCCCAGCATTTT.

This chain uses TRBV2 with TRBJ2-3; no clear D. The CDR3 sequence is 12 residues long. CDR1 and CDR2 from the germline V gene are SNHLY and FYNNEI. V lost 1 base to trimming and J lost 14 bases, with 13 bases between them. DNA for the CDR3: TGTGCCAGCAGTGAAGGCACAGTCGGATGGTATTTT. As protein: CASSEGTVGWYF.

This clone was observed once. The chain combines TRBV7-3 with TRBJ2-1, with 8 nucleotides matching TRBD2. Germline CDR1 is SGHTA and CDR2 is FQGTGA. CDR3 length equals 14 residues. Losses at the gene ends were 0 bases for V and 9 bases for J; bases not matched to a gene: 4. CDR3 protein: CASSLTTSVGEQFF. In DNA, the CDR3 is TGTGCCAGCAGCTTAACGACTAGCGTCGGTGAGCAGTTCTTC.